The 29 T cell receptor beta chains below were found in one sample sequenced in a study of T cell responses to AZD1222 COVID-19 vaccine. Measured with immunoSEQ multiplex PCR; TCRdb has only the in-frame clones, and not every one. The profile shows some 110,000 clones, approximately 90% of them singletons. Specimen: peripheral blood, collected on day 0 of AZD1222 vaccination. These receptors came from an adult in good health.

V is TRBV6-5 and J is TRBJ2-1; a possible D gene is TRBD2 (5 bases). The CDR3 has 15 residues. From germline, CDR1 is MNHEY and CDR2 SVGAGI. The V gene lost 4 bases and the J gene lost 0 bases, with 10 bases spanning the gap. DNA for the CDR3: TGTGCCAGCAGTTCCGGACTGATCTCCTACAATGAGCAGTTCTTC. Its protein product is CASSSGLISYNEQFF.

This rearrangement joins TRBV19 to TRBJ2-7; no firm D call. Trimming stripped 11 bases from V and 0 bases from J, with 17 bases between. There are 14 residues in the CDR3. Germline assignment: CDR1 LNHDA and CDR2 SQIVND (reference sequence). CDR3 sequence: CAVLTGQSSYEQYF. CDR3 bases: TGTGCCGTTCTTACGGGCCAAAGCTCCTACGAGCAGTACTTC. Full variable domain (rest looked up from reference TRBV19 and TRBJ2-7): DGGITQSPKYLFRKEGQNVTLSCEQNLNHDAMYWYRQDPGQGLRLIYYSQIVNDFQKGDIAEGYSVSREKKESFPLTVTSAQKNPTAFYLCAVLTGQSSYEQYFGPGTRLTVT.

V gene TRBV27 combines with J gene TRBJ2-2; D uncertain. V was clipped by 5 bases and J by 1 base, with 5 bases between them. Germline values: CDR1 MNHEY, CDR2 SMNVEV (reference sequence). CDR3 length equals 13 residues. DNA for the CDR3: TGTGCCAGCAGTCCCCAGAACACCGGGGAGCTGTTTTTT. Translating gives CASSPQNTGELFF.

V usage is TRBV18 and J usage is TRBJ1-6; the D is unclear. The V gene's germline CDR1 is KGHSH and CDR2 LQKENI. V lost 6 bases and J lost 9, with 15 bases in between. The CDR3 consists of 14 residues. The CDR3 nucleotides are TGTGCCAGCTCCCCGGCAAGCTCCGCTTCACCCCTCCACTTT. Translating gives CASSPASSASPLHF.

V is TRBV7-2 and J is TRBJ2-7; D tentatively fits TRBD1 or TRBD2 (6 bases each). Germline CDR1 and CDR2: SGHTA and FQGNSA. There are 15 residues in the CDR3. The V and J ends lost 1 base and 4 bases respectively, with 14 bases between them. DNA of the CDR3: TGTGCCAGCAGCTTAGGGGGGGCCGCTTTGTACGAGCAGTACTTC. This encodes CASSLGGAALYEQYF.

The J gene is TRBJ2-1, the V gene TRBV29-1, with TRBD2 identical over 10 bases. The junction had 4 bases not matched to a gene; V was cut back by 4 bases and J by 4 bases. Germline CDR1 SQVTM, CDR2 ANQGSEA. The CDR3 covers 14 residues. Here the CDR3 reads CSVGGLAEYNEQFF. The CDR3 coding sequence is TGCAGCGTTGGAGGACTAGCGGAGTACAATGAGCAGTTCTTC.

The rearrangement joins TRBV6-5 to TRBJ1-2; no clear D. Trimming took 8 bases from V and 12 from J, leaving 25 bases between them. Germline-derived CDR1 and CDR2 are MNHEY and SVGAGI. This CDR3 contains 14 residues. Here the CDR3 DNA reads TGTGCCAGCTTGGCCGGGAGACTTGCCGATGACCACACCTTC. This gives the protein CASLAGRLADDHTF.

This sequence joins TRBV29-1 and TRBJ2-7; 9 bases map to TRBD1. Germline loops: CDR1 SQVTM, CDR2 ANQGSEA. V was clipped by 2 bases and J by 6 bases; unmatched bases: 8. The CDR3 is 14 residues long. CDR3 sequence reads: CSVEMWGQGREQYF. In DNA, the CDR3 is TGCAGCGTTGAAATGTGGGGACAGGGCCGCGAGCAGTACTTC.

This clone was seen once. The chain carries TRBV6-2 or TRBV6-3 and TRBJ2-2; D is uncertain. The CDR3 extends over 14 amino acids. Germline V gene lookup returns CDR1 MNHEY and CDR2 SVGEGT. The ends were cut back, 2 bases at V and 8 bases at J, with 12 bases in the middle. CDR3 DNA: TGTGCCAGCAGTTACCTCCTGTCGCGAGGGGAGCTGTTTTTT. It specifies CASSYLLSRGELFF.

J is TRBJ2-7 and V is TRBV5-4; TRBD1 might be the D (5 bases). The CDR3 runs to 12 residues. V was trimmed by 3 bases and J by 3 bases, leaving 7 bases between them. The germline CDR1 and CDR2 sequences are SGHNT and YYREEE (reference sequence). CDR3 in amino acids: CASSYDSYEQYF. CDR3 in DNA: TGTGCCAGCAGCTATGACAGCTACGAGCAGTACTTC.

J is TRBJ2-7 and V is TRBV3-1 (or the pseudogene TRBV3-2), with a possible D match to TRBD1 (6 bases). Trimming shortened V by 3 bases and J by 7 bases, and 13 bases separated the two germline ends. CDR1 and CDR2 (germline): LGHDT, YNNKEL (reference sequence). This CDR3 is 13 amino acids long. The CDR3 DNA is TGTGCCAGCAGCCAGGGGGCCTGGGGGGAGCAGTACTTC. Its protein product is CASSQGAWGEQYF.

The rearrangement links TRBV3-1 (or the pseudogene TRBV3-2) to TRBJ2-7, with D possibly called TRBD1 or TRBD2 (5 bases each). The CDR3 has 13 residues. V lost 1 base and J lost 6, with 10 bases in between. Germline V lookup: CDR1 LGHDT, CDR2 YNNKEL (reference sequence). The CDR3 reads CASSQVLRGEQYF. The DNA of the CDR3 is TGTGCCAGCAGCCAAGTCTTGAGGGGCGAGCAGTACTTC.

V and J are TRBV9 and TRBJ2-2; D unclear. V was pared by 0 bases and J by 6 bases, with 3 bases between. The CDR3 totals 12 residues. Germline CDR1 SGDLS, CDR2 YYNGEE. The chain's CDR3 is CASSVGSGELFF. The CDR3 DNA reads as TGTGCCAGCAGCGTAGGTTCCGGGGAGCTGTTTTTT.

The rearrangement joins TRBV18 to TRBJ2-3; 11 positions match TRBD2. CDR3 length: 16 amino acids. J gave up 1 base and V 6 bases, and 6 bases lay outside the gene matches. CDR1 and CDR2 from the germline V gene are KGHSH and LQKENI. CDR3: CASSPRLAGRTDTQYF. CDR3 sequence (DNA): TGTGCCAGCTCCCCCAGACTAGCGGGACGCACAGATACGCAGTATTTT.

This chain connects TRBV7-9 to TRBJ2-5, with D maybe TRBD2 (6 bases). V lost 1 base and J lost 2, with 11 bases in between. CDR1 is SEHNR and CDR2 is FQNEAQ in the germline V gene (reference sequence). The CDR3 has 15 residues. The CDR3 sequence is CASSLVPRGQETQYF. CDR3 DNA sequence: TGTGCCAGCAGCTTAGTTCCCCGGGGGCAAGAGACCCAGTACTTC.

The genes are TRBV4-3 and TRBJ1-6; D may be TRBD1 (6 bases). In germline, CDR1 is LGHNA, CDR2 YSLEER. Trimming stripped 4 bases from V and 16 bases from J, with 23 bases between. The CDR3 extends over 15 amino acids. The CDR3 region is CASSLNREGFKKLHF. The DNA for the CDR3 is TGCGCCAGCAGCCTAAACAGGGAGGGATTCAAAAAGCTCCACTTT.

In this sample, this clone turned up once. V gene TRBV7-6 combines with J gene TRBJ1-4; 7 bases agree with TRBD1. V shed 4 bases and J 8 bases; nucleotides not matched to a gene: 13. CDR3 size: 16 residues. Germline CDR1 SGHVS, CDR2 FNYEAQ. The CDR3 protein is CASSSGKTGLGEKLFF. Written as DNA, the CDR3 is TGTGCCAGCAGCTCGGGAAAGACAGGGCTTGGAGAAAAACTGTTTTTT.

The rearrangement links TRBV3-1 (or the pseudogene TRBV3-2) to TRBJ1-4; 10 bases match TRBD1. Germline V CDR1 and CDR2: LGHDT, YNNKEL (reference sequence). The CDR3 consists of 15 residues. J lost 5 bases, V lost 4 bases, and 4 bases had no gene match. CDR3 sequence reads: CASSPGQGRNEKLFF. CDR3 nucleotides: TGTGCCAGCAGCCCGGGACAGGGGCGGAATGAAAAACTGTTTTTT.

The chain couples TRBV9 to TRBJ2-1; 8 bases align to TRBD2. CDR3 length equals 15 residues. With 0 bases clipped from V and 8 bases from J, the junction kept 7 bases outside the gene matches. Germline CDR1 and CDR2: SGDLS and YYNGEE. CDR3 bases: TGTGCCAGCAGCGTAGGACTAGCGAAGAGGGATGAGCAGTTCTTC. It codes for CASSVGLAKRDEQFF.

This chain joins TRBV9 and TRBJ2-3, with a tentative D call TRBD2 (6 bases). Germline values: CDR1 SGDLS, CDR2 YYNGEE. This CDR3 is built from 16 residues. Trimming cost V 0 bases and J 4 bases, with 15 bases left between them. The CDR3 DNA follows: TGTGCCAGCAGCGTAGAAGGAGGGTTCGCTGCAGATACGCAGTATTTT. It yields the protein CASSVEGGFAADTQYF.

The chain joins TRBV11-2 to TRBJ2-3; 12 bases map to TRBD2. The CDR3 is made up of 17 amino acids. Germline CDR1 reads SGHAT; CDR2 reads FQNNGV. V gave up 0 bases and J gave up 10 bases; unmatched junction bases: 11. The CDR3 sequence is CASSLDLKTSGSGSQYF. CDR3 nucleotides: TGTGCCAGCAGCTTAGATCTCAAGACTAGCGGGAGTGGGTCGCAGTATTTT.

The DNA of the CDR3 is TGTGCCAGTAGTATGATGCTGGGTTCACCCCTCCACTTT. Its translation: CASSMMLGSPLHF. V usage is TRBV19 and J usage is TRBJ1-6; no firm D call. This CDR3 has 13 residues. Trimming shortened V by 3 bases and J by 9 bases, and 9 bases separated the two germline ends. The germline V gene encodes CDR1 LNHDA and CDR2 SQIVND (reference sequence).

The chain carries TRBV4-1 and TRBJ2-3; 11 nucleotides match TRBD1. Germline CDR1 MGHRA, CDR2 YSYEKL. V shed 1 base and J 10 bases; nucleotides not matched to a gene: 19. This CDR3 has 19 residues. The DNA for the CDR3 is TGCGCCAGCAGCCAAGTCTTAGGGACAGGGGGAGGGGACCCTATATCGCAGTATTTT. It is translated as CASSQVLGTGGGDPISQYF.

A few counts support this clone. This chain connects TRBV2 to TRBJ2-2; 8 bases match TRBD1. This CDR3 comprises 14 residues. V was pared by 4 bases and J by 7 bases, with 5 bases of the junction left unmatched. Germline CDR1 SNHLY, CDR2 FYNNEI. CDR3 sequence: CASSVGQGYGELFF. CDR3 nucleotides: TGTGCCAGCAGTGTTGGACAGGGCTACGGGGAGCTGTTTTTT.

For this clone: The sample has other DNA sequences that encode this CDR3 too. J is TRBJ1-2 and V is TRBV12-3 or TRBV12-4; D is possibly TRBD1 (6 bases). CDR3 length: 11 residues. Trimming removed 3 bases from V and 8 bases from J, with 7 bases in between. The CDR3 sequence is CASSFGGGYTF. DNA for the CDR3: TGTGCCAGCAGTTTTGGGGGCGGCTACACCTTC.

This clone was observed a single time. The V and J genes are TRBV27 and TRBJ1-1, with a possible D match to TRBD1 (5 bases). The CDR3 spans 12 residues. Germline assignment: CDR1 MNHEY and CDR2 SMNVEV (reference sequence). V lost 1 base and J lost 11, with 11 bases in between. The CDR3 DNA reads TGTGCCAGCAGTTTATTGTCGGGGGATGCTTTCTTT. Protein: CASSLLSGDAFF.

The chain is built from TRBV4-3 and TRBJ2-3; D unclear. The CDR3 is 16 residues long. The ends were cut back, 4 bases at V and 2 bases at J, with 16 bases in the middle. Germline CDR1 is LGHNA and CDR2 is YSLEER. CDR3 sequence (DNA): TGCGCCAGCAGCCCTTCGGACCCGACCGTCACAGATACGCAGTATTTT. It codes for CASSPSDPTVTDTQYF.

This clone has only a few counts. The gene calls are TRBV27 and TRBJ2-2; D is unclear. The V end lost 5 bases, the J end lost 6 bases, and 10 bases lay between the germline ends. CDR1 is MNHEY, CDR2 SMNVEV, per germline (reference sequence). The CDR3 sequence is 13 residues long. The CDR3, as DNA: TGTGCCAGCAGTCCACGCATGGCCGGGGAGCTGTTTTTT. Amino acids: CASSPRMAGELFF.

The CDR3 bases are TGTGCCAGTAGCATGGCGGCCGGGACAGGGTTCTATGGCTACACCTTC. Its protein product is CASSMAAGTGFYGYTF. The V call is TRBV19, the J call TRBJ1-2; 9 bases fit TRBD1. J gave up 4 bases and V 6 bases, and 12 bases lay outside the gene matches. CDR1 and CDR2 from the germline V gene are LNHDA and SQIVND (reference sequence). The CDR3 loop spans 16 amino acids.